Reported below is one T cell receptor beta chain. The data originate from a study of T cells expressing NK-cell markers. Germline CDR1 DFQATT, CDR2 SNEGSKA (reference sequence). The CDR3 has 17 amino acids. TCRdb reanalyzed the 5' RACE reads and collapses them to one entry per CDR3 protein, without DNA. With roughly 450,000 distinct CDR3 sequences in the sample, the ten largest clones hold approximately 1.4%. The V call is TRBV20-1, the J call TRBJ2-6; lacking DNA, the TRBD2 call made by TCRdb goes unchecked. Sample: blood T cells: a sorted CD56 or NKG2C T cell subset, CD4+ or CD8+ T cells, or bulk PBMC T cells (not recorded which). The clonotype was recovered from a woman aged 50 to 60 in good health. CDR3 residues: CSAPSREGFSGANVLTF.